This T cell receptor beta chain was sequenced during a study of CD8+ T cells in alopecia areata. Study information: Those treated were given oral tofacitinib at 5 to 10 mg twice daily. Dosing with tofacitinib proceeded for 6 to 18 months, followed by 6 months off drug. General study results and limits: In lesional scalp, particularly from alopecia totalis/universalis, clonality was higher than in normal scalp. Sharing of TCR sequences between patients (possibly for HLA-related reasons) was less clear than in mice.

Extraction of RNA preceded its reverse transcription into cDNA, which served as the sequencing template. Only in-frame clones appear in the TCRdb table, and some are missing; sequencing was by immunoSEQ multiplex PCR. The table has around 200,000 clones, roughly 63% seen once. There are 12 residues in the CDR3. The germline V gene encodes CDR1 LGHNT and CDR2 FRNRAP. The ends were cut back, 6 bases at V and 2 bases at J, with 7 bases in the middle. Points on this clone: The antigen is unknown.

This receptor was obtained from a human donor with alopecia areata. The chain couples TRBV12-5 to TRBJ1-1; D is undetermined. The sequencing used CD4+ T cells sorted from blood, collected at week 0. The CDR3 spells CASGLSNTEAFF. The DNA for the CDR3 is TGTGCTAGTGGCCTAAGCAACACTGAAGCTTTCTTT.